This T cell receptor (beta chain) was found in a study of shared T cell receptors in the human thymus. This table comes from immunoSEQ multiplex PCR, and its TCRdb copy is limited to in-frame clones, with some not included. The data contain 700,000 to 750,000 clones, 80% to 90% of them singletons. Per the germline V gene, CDR1 is MGHRA and CDR2 is YSYEKL. Deletions cut 4 bases from V and 6 bases from J, with 18 bases between. CDR3 size: 15 residues. The data were also submitted as part of a second study, on human thymus T cells. As that study records: Thymus pieces cut out during corrective heart surgery were the tissue that was used. An apparent bias in V and J gene usage was seen in thymic and blood repertoires.

Sequencing was performed on thymocytes. The receptor comes from a girl in the first two years of life with a congenital heart defect. This chain uses TRBV4-1 with TRBJ1-2; TRBD1 might be the D (6 bases). CDR3 sequence reads: CASSRVDSLGNGYTF. As DNA, the CDR3 is TGCGCCAGCAGCCGAGTGGACAGTCTAGGGAATGGCTACACCTTC.